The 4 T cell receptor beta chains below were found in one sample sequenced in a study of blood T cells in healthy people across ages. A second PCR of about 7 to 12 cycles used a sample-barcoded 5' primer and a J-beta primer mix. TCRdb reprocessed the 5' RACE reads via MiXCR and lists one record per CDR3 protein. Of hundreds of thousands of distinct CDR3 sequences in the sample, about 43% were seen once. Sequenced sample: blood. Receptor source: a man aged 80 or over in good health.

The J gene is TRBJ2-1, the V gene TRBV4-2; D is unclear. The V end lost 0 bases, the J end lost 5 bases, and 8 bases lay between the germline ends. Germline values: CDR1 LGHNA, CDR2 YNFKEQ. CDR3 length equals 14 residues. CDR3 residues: CASSQDRTDNEQFF. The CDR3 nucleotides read TGTGCCAGCAGCCAAGATCGAACCGACAATGAGCAGTTCTTC.

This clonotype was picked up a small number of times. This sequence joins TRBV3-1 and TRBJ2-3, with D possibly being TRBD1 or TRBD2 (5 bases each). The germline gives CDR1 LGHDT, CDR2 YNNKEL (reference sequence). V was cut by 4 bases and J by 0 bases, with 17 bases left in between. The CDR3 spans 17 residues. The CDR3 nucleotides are TGTGCCAGCAGCCCAATACATCCTTGGGGGAGCACAGATACGCAGTATTTT. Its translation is CASSPIHPWGSTDTQYF.

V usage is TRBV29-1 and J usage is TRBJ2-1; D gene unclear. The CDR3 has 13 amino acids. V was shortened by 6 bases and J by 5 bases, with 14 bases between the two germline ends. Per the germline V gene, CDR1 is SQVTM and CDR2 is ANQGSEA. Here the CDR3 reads CSVSLGRDNEQFF. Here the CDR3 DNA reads TGCAGCGTGAGCTTAGGGCGAGACAATGAGCAGTTCTTC.

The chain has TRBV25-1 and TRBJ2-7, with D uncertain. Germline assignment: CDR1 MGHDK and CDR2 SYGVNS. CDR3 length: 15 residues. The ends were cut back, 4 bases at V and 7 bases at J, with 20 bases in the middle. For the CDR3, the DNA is TGTGCCAGCAGTGCCGTGGGGAAGAGCGACGGGGAGCAGTACTTC. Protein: CASSAVGKSDGEQYF.